This T cell receptor (beta chain) was identified during a study of beta chain features in type 1 diabetes. Study overall: Healthy donors and patients had similar age, gender and cell yields.

Study results and caveats: All four CD4+ subsets of Type 1 diabetes patients contained TCRB CDR3s that were moderately but significantly shorter. A pattern of fewer insertions and more deletions at VDJ junctions was seen in type 1 diabetes patients.

Expressed TCRB transcripts were sequenced because the isolated RNA had all been reverse transcribed beforehand. Generated by immunoSEQ multiplex PCR, the TCRdb table keeps only in-frame clones and is missing some. In the table there are just over 600,000 clones, around 15% of which are singletons. This clone came up a few times. Its antigen is undetermined. The CDR3 covers 17 residues. The germline gives CDR1 SGHDT, CDR2 YYEEEE. The V and J ends lost 4 bases and 0 bases, in that order; junction bases with no gene match: 11. Based on CD45RO/CCR7/CD25/CD127/CD95/CD27, CD4+ regulatory, stem cell-like memory, naive and central memory cells were sorted.

The receptor was derived from a man between 18 and 35 years old in good health. Sequenced sample: naive CD4+ T cells from blood. V gene TRBV5-6 combines with J gene TRBJ2-3, with 7 bases matching TRBD1. The CDR3 DNA sequence: TGTGCCAGCAGCCGCCCGTCCAACAGGGGAAGCACAGATACGCAGTATTTT. It encodes CASSRPSNRGSTDTQYF.